What follows describes a single TCR beta chain. An input of about 0.5 to 1 ug of RNA was subjected to reverse transcription using random hexamers. The amplification used immunoSEQ multiplex PCR on TCR beta CDR3; it spanned 54 Vbeta and 13 Jbeta. From the immunoSEQ multiplex PCR reads, TCRdb called clonotypes with MiXCR, one entry per CDR3 protein. The sample lists approximately 130,000 distinct CDR3 sequences, 90% to 95% occurring once. The sample comes from a study of CD8 T cells in Susac syndrome. TCR beta sequencing covered blood CD8+ and CD4+ T cells. The CDR3 spans 12 residues. V gave up 7 bases and J gave up 3 bases, with 9 bases separating them. The germline CDR1 and CDR2 sequences are LNHDA and SQIVND (reference sequence).

The specimen sequenced was CD8+ T cells from PBMCs. This TCR derives from a human donor with multiple sclerosis. The chain recombines TRBV19 with TRBJ1-1, with a possible D match to TRBD1 (6 bases). CDR3 amino acids: CASNQGYTEAFF. The CDR3 DNA follows: TGTGCCAGTAACCAGGGGTACACTGAAGCTTTCTTT.